Below are 18 T cell receptor beta chains sequenced from a single sample in a study of beta chain features in type 1 diabetes. General study findings and limits: Across all four CD4+ subsets, people with type 1 diabetes showed modestly shorter TCRB CDR3s.

What was sequenced were expressed TCRB transcripts, since all of the isolated RNA had been reverse transcribed. Assay used: immunoSEQ multiplex PCR; TCRdb lists only in-frame clones, some missing. This table has approximately 600,000 clones, around an eighth appearing once. The antigens of these receptors remain unknown. Source material: naive CD4+ T cells from blood. These receptors came from a man younger than 45 with type 1 diabetes.

This clone was observed a few times. The V call is TRBV4-2, the J call TRBJ1-6; D is undetermined. The CDR3 extends over 15 amino acids. Germline V CDR1 and CDR2: LGHNA, YNFKEQ. V dropped 1 base and J dropped 5 bases, with 9 bases sitting between them. This CDR3 reads CASSQAQLDNSPLHF. The CDR3 nucleotides are TGTGCCAGCAGCCAAGCACAGTTGGATAATTCACCCCTCCACTTT.

The J gene is TRBJ2-7, the V gene TRBV6-5, with TRBD2 matching over 9 bases. CDR1 MNHEY and CDR2 SVGAGI come from the germline V gene. V lost 2 bases, J lost 3 bases, and 5 bases stayed unmatched. This CDR3 contains 15 residues. CDR3 sequence reads: CASSYTTSGDYEQYF. DNA of the CDR3: TGTGCCAGCAGTTACACGACTAGCGGAGACTACGAGCAGTACTTC.

CDR3 amino acids: CASSQDKRVGETQYF. The CDR3 DNA reads as TGCGCCAGCAGCCAAGATAAGCGGGTTGGGGAGACCCAGTACTTC. The chain employs TRBV4-3 and TRBJ2-5, with D possibly being TRBD2 (6 bases). This CDR3 comprises 15 residues. Germline lookup yields CDR1 LGHNA and CDR2 YSLEER. Trimming cost V 0 bases and J 5 bases, with 13 bases left between them.

This clone has just a few counts. Other DNA sequences in the same sample also yield this CDR3. The V and J genes are TRBV5-1 and TRBJ1-2, with TRBD1 identical over 8 bases. After removal of 0 bases from V and 8 bases from J, the junction contained 6 bases not matched to a gene. Germline lookup yields CDR1 SGHRS and CDR2 YFSETQ. This CDR3 spans 14 amino acids. CDR3 loop: CASSLDQGAYGYTF. For the CDR3, the DNA is TGCGCCAGCAGCTTGGACCAGGGGGCATACGGCTACACCTTC. Together with reference TRBV5-1 and TRBJ1-2, the CDR3 gives the full variable domain: KAGVTQTPRYLIKTRGQQVTLSCSPISGHRSVSWYQQTPGQGLQFLFEYFSETQRNKGNFPGRFSGRQFSNSRSEMNVSTLELGDSALYLCASSLDQGAYGYTFGSGTRLTVV.

The rearrangement uses TRBV16 and TRBJ2-5; D is possibly TRBD1 (6 bases). Germline lookup yields CDR1 KGHSY and CDR2 FQNENV. The CDR3 runs to 14 residues. V dropped 2 bases and J dropped 4 bases, with 11 bases sitting between them. The CDR3 nucleotides are TGTGCCAGCAGCCAAACCTCCAGGGGAGAGACCCAGTACTTC. This codes for CASSQTSRGETQYF.

This clone was detected a few times. This chain links TRBV7-8 with TRBJ1-6; unclear D gene. Looked up from germline, CDR1 is SGHVS and CDR2 is FQNEAQ. The V gene lost 5 bases and the J gene lost 5 bases, with 4 bases spanning the gap. There are 12 residues in the CDR3. Here the CDR3 DNA reads TGTGCCAGCAGCCCAAATAATTCACCCCTCCACTTT. This gives the protein CASSPNNSPLHF.

V is TRBV11-2 and J is TRBJ2-5; D not certain. Germline lookup yields CDR1 SGHAT and CDR2 FQNNGV. This CDR3 region has 15 residues. The germline V and J ends were trimmed by 5 bases and 5 bases, with 18 bases remaining between them. CDR3 sequence: CASSPLMQPRETQYF. The CDR3 nucleotides read TGTGCCAGCAGCCCCCTCATGCAGCCGCGTGAGACCCAGTACTTC. The full variable domain, its missing parts supplied by reference TRBV11-2 and TRBJ2-5, is EAGVAQSPRYKIIEKRQSVAFWCNPISGHATLYWYQQILGQGPKLLIQFQNNGVVDDSQLPKDRFSAERLKGVDSTLKIQPAKLEDSAVYLCASSPLMQPRETQYFGPGTRLLVL.

V is TRBV4-1 and J is TRBJ2-5, with D possibly TRBD2 on 5 matching bases. Germline V gene sequence: CDR1 MGHRA, CDR2 YSYEKL. This CDR3 has 15 residues. The V gene lost 1 base and the J gene lost 5 bases, with 14 bases spanning the gap. Here the CDR3 reads CASSQVLVIGETQYF. The CDR3 DNA reads as TGCGCCAGCAGCCAAGTACTAGTCATAGGGGAGACCCAGTACTTC.

A word on this clone: Germline and junction disagree at one end, which may indicate a read error. The rearrangement uses TRBV2 and TRBJ2-7; 8 bases agree with TRBD1. The CDR3 loop spans 15 amino acids. Germline CDR1 reads SNHLY; CDR2 reads FYNNEI. CDR3 region: CASSEGRDRPYEQYF. The CDR3 DNA is TGTGCCAGCAGCGAAGGGCGGGACAGGCCCTACGAGCAGTACTTC.

The chain recombines TRBV2 with TRBJ1-6; 11 nucleotides align to TRBD1. Unmatched junction bases numbered 13, after V lost 4 bases and J lost 14 bases. Germline V gene lookup returns CDR1 SNHLY and CDR2 FYNNEI. The CDR3 contains 16 residues. CDR3 DNA: TGTGCCAGCAGTGTTCCGGGACAGGGGGTTCAGGCGGCCCTCCACTTT. Translation: CASSVPGQGVQAALHF.

The chain couples TRBV5-6 to TRBJ2-1, with D possibly matching TRBD1 (6 bases). Trimming removed 4 bases from V and 4 bases from J, with 18 bases in between. CDR3 length: 16 residues. From germline, CDR1 is SGHDT and CDR2 YYEEEE. CDR3 amino acids: CASSPGVRDRYNEQFF. CDR3 sequence (DNA): TGTGCCAGCAGCCCAGGGGTAAGGGATCGTTACAATGAGCAGTTCTTC.

The chain couples TRBV5-1 to TRBJ1-5, with TRBD1 as a possible D gene (6 bases). The CDR3 extends over 17 amino acids. In germline, CDR1 is SGHRS, CDR2 YFSETQ. V shed 0 bases and J shed 0 bases, with 13 bases lying between them. The CDR3 loop is CASSLEPGDISNQPQHF. The CDR3 nucleotides read TGCGCCAGCAGCTTGGAGCCTGGGGACATTAGCAATCAGCCCCAGCATTTT.

This chain joins TRBV7-2 and TRBJ1-5; D remains ambiguous. The CDR3 has 14 amino acids. Germline lookup yields CDR1 SGHTA and CDR2 FQGNSA. V was cut by 1 base and J by 3 bases, with 7 bases left in between. This CDR3 is CASSLGHLNQPQHF. The CDR3 coding sequence is TGTGCCAGCAGCTTAGGGCACCTCAATCAGCCCCAGCATTTT.

A few counts support this clone. This rearrangement joins TRBV28 to TRBJ1-5; a possible D gene is TRBD1 (5 bases). The V end was cut by 3 bases, the J end by 6 bases, with 18 bases between. This CDR3 comprises 16 residues. Germline CDR1 reads MDHEN; CDR2 reads SYDVKM. CDR3 in amino acids: CASSFGGPPDGQPQHF. CDR3 coding DNA: TGTGCCAGCAGTTTTGGGGGACCTCCGGACGGTCAGCCCCAGCATTTT.

For the CDR3, the DNA is TGTGCCAGCAGCAATGACAGGGCTGCGAGCTCCTATAATTCACCCCTCCACTTT. It encodes CASSNDRAASSYNSPLHF. The chain joins TRBV7-2 to TRBJ1-6; 7 bases are shared with TRBD1. CDR1 and CDR2 from the germline V gene are SGHTA and FQGNSA. Losses at the gene ends were 5 bases for V and 0 bases for J; bases not matched to a gene: 10. This CDR3 comprises 18 residues.

This clone occurred a few times. The rearrangement uses TRBV7-2 and TRBJ1-1; TRBD1 might be the D (6 bases). V lost 3 bases and J 2 bases, leaving 10 bases between the germline ends. The CDR3 is 14 residues long. Germline V lookup: CDR1 SGHTA, CDR2 FQGNSA. The CDR3 DNA reads TGTGCCAGCAGCTTCTCCGGGACAAACACTGAAGCTTTCTTT. Translating gives CASSFSGTNTEAFF. Combining the CDR3 with reference TRBV7-2 and TRBJ1-1 gives the whole variable domain GAGVSQSPSNKVTEKGKDVELRCDPISGHTALYWYRQSLGQGLEFLIYFQGNSAPDKSGLPSDRFSAERTGGSVSTLTIQRTQQEDSAVYLCASSFSGTNTEAFFGQGTRLTVV.

The rearrangement uses TRBV9 and TRBJ1-3, with a possible D match to TRBD1 (5 bases). This CDR3 has 16 residues. Germline CDR1 reads SGDLS; CDR2 reads YYNGEE. The V end was cut by 0 bases, the J end by 4 bases, with 14 bases between. The CDR3 DNA is TGTGCCAGCAGCGTAGAGAGCCAGGGATCCGGAAACACCATATATTTT. Amino acids: CASSVESQGSGNTIYF.

Only a few counts were recorded for this clone. The V and J genes are TRBV9 and TRBJ2-3, with D hard to call. Per the germline V gene, CDR1 is SGDLS and CDR2 is YYNGEE. The CDR3 sequence is 12 residues long. With 4 bases removed from V and 2 bases from J, the gap between germline ends came to 5 bases. The CDR3 is CASSQYTDTQYF. CDR3 DNA sequence: TGTGCCAGCAGCCAATACACAGATACGCAGTATTTT.